This is a list of T cell receptor beta chains from one sample in a study of blood T cell repertoires in COVID-19. Sequencing was performed with immunoSEQ multiplex PCR; in TCRdb, only in-frame clones are kept and a portion is missing. The table records about 110,000 clones, 81% of them present only once. Sequenced: peripheral blood. The receptors come from a man aged 50-60 years with acute or convalescent COVID-19. Each CDR3 is given with its conserved first and last residue. The D gene is left open where the match is weak. Rows give clone size only sometimes, using once, few, many, or a class for an expanded clone.

d_gene	v_gene	abundance	j_gene	CDR3aa	CDR3nt
TRBD1	TRBV5-6	few	TRBJ1-2	CASSLAGPGQGHGYTF	TGTGCCAGCAGCTTGGCCGGTCCGGGACAGGGACATGGCTACACCTTC
TRBD1	TRBV29-1	NA	TRBJ2-7	CSVGGQGNYEQYF	TGCAGCGTTGGGGGACAGGGGAATTACGAGCAGTACTTC
TRBD1	TRBV5-1	NA	TRBJ1-2	CASSLVGATGANYGYTF	TGCGCCAGCAGCTTGGTCGGAGCTACAGGGGCTAACTATGGCTACACCTTC
TRBD1	TRBV5-1	NA	TRBJ1-2	CASSLEGQGYGYTF	TGCGCCAGCAGCTTGGAGGGACAGGGTTATGGCTACACCTTC
NA	TRBV5-1	few	TRBJ1-1	CASSSPGGTEAFF	TGCGCCAGCAGCTCTCCCGGGGGGACTGAAGCTTTCTTT
TRBD1	TRBV27	NA	TRBJ1-4	CASSYAPGTGVNEKLFF	TGTGCCAGCAGTTATGCGCCCGGGACAGGCGTTAATGAAAAACTGTTTTTT
NA	TRBV3-1/TRBV3-2	few	TRBJ1-1	CASSQGRNTEAFF	TGTGCCAGCAGCCAGGGGCGGAACACTGAAGCTTTCTTT
NA	TRBV10-2	few	TRBJ1-3	CASSGSPRNTIYF	TGCGCCAGCAGTGGGAGCCCCCGAAACACCATATATTTT
TRBD1	TRBV14	NA	TRBJ1-2	CASSQVGAGGVYGYTF	TGTGCCAGCAGCCAAGTCGGGGCAGGGGGCGTCTATGGCTACACCTTC
NA	TRBV19	NA	TRBJ2-4	CASSIRVSDIQYF	TGTGCCAGTAGTATTCGGGTTTCGGACATTCAGTACTTC
NA	TRBV5-6	NA	TRBJ1-5	CASSLGGSLSNQPQHF	TGTGCCAGCAGCTTGGGCGGGAGTCTTAGCAATCAGCCCCAGCATTTT
TRBD1	TRBV5-1	NA	TRBJ1-2	CASSSGGQVGYTF	TGCGCCAGCAGCTCAGGGGGGCAGGTTGGCTACACCTTC
NA	TRBV5-4	NA	TRBJ1-2	CASSPQPGENYGYTF	TGTGCCAGCAGCCCCCAGCCGGGAGAGAACTATGGCTACACCTTC
TRBD1	TRBV19	NA	TRBJ2-1	CASSIWGQGGNEQFF	TGTGCCAGTAGTATATGGGGACAGGGCGGGAATGAGCAGTTCTTC
TRBD1	TRBV2	NA	TRBJ1-5	CASSPGQGARQPQHF	TGTGCCAGCAGCCCTGGACAGGGGGCACGTCAGCCCCAGCATTTT
NA	TRBV18	NA	TRBJ2-2	CASSPMGINTGELFF	TGTGCCAGCTCACCGATGGGCATTAACACCGGGGAGCTGTTTTTT
NA	TRBV10-3	NA	TRBJ2-5	CAIGKNRAEETQYF	TGTGCCATCGGCAAAAACAGGGCCGAAGAGACCCAGTACTTC
NA	TRBV5-6	NA	TRBJ1-5	CASSWGGGQPQHF	TGTGCCAGCAGCTGGGGGGGTGGACAGCCCCAGCATTTT
NA	TRBV19	NA	TRBJ1-5	CASSMGHSRQPQHF	TGTGCCAGTAGTATGGGTCATTCTAGGCAGCCCCAGCATTTT
NA	TRBV4-2	NA	TRBJ1-2	CASSLSGQTNFYGYTF	TGTGCCAGCAGCCTTTCTGGACAGACCAACTTCTATGGCTACACCTTC
TRBD2	TRBV19	NA	TRBJ2-6	CASTPSGGAFGANVLTF	TGTGCCAGTACCCCGAGCGGGGGGGCCTTTGGGGCCAACGTCCTGACTTTC
NA	TRBV7-8	NA	TRBJ1-2	CASSLARQLGYTF	TGTGCCAGCAGCTTAGCGCGACAGCTTGGCTACACCTTC
TRBD1	TRBV9	NA	TRBJ2-1	CASSVGGTENNEQFF	TGTGCCAGCAGCGTAGGGGGGACAGAGAACAATGAGCAGTTCTTC
NA	TRBV6-1	NA	TRBJ1-1	CASSEAPGGVTEAFF	TGTGCCAGCAGTGAAGCCCCGGGAGGGGTCACTGAAGCTTTCTTT
NA	TRBV10-3	few	TRBJ1-2	CAISESGQGYTF	TGTGCCATCAGTGAGTCTGGACAGGGCTACACCTTC
NA	TRBV30	NA	TRBJ1-6	CAWSEEGLTLHF	TGTGCCTGGAGTGAGGAGGGCCTCACCCTCCACTTT
NA	TRBV27	NA	TRBJ1-2	CASSRQVGYGYTF	TGTGCCAGCAGCCGACAGGTCGGCTATGGCTACACCTTC
TRBD1	TRBV5-1	NA	TRBJ2-7	CASSLGGQGAYEQYF	TGCGCCAGCAGCTTGGGAGGACAGGGGGCCTACGAGCAGTACTTC
TRBD1	TRBV10-1	NA	TRBJ2-7	CASSEGQAYEQYF	TGCGCCAGCAGTGAGGGACAGGCCTACGAGCAGTACTTC
NA	TRBV6-5	NA	TRBJ1-1	CASGRGRDTEAFF	TGTGCCAGCGGCAGGGGTCGAGACACTGAAGCTTTCTTT
TRBD2	TRBV5-1	NA	TRBJ2-3	CASTETGGQADTQYF	TGCGCCAGCACCGAAACGGGGGGGCAGGCAGATACGCAGTATTTT
NA	TRBV19	NA	TRBJ1-3	CASSIPSPSAGNTIYF	TGTGCCAGTAGTATCCCCTCCCCCAGCGCTGGAAACACCATATATTTT
NA	TRBV2	NA	TRBJ2-1	CAVDQGQTLYNEQFF	TGTGCCGTAGACCAAGGACAGACCCTATACAATGAGCAGTTCTTC
NA	TRBV5-1	NA	TRBJ1-6	CASSLDGNSPLHF	TGCGCCAGCAGCTTGGACGGTAATTCACCCCTCCACTTT
NA	TRBV6-5	once	TRBJ2-2	CASSRRNTGELFF	TGTGCCAGCAGCCGTCGGAACACCGGGGAGCTGTTTTTT
NA	TRBV5-6	NA	TRBJ2-1	CASSLAGGAYNEQFF	TGTGCCAGCAGCTTGGCTGGGGGCGCGTACAATGAGCAGTTCTTC
TRBD2	TRBV7-2	few	TRBJ2-1	CASSPWTSSGNEQFF	TGTGCCAGCAGCCCCTGGACTAGTTCGGGAAATGAGCAGTTCTTC
TRBD2	TRBV5-1	NA	TRBJ2-1	CASSSLLAGGYNEQFF	TGCGCCAGCAGCTCGCTTCTAGCGGGGGGCTACAATGAGCAGTTCTTC
TRBD1	TRBV28	few	TRBJ1-2	CASSLGQTTYGYTF	TGTGCCAGCAGTTTGGGACAGACGACCTATGGCTACACCTTC
TRBD1	TRBV5-5	NA	TRBJ1-2	CASSVTGTSSGYTF	TGTGCCAGCAGCGTGACAGGGACCAGTTCTGGCTACACCTTC
TRBD1	TRBV6-6	NA	TRBJ1-2	CASSWQGEKYGYTF	TGTGCCAGCAGTTGGCAGGGGGAGAAGTATGGCTACACCTTC
NA	TRBV24-1	NA	TRBJ1-5	CATSDTQGYQPQHF	TGTGCCACCAGTGATACCCAGGGGTATCAGCCCCAGCATTTT
NA	TRBV4-1	NA	TRBJ1-1	CASSQGQTGTLNTEAFF	TGCGCCAGCAGCCAAGGCCAAACAGGGACCCTGAACACTGAAGCTTTCTTT
TRBD1	TRBV6-1	NA	TRBJ1-5	CASSERDRALNQPQHF	TGTGCCAGCAGTGAGCGGGACAGGGCTTTGAATCAGCCCCAGCATTTT
TRBD1	TRBV19	NA	TRBJ1-6	CATRPPGQGYNSPLHF	TGTGCCACTCGGCCCCCGGGACAGGGTTATAATTCACCCCTCCACTTT
NA	TRBV14	NA	TRBJ2-3	CASSLKYGQGKDTQYF	TGTGCCAGCAGCCTCAAATATGGGCAGGGGAAGGATACGCAGTATTTT
NA	TRBV11-1	NA	TRBJ1-4	CASSLSESNEKLFF	TGTGCCAGCAGCTTATCTGAAAGCAATGAAAAACTGTTTTTT
NA	TRBV6-1	NA	TRBJ1-1	CASSGTGSNTEAFF	TGTGCCAGCAGTGGAACAGGGAGTAACACTGAAGCTTTCTTT
TRBD1	TRBV4-1	NA	TRBJ1-2	CASSPLTGGGYTF	TGCGCCAGCAGCCCTCTAACAGGGGGCGGCTACACCTTC
TRBD2	TRBV9	NA	TRBJ2-2	CASSVVGTSGATGELFF	TGTGCCAGCAGCGTAGTCGGGACTAGCGGGGCCACCGGGGAGCTGTTTTTT
NA	TRBV5-6	few	TRBJ2-1	CASSLVGAYNEQFF	TGTGCCAGCAGCTTGGTCGGAGCCTACAATGAGCAGTTCTTC
TRBD1	TRBV6-5	NA	TRBJ1-6	CASKSQGNKNSPLHF	TGTGCCAGCAAATCACAGGGGAATAAAAATTCACCCCTCCACTTT
TRBD1	TRBV9	NA	TRBJ2-6	CASSLDGTGGAGANVLTF	TGTGCCAGCAGCTTGGACGGGACAGGGGGCGCTGGGGCCAACGTCCTGACTTTC
NA	TRBV6-5	few	TRBJ1-2	CASMAPHAGSYGYTF	TGTGCCAGCATGGCCCCACACGCGGGTAGCTATGGCTACACCTTC